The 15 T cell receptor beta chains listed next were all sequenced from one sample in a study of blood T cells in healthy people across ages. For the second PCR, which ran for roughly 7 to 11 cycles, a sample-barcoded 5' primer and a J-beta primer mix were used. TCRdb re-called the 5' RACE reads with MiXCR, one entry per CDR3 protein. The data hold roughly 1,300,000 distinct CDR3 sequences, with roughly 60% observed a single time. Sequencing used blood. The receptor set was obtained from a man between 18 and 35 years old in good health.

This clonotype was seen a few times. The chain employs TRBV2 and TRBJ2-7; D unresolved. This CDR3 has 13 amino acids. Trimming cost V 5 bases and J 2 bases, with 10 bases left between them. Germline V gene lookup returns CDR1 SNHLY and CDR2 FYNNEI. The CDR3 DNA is TGTGCCAGCAGTCTGGGAATGACCTACGAGCAGTACTTC. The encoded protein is CASSLGMTYEQYF.

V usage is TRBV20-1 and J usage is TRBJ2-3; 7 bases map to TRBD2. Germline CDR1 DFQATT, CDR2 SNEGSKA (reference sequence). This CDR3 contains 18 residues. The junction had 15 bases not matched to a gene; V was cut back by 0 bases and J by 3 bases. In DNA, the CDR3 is TGCAGTGCTAGAGATCATGAAGCGGGACCGCTACCTACAGATACGCAGTATTTT. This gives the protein CSARDHEAGPLPTDTQYF.

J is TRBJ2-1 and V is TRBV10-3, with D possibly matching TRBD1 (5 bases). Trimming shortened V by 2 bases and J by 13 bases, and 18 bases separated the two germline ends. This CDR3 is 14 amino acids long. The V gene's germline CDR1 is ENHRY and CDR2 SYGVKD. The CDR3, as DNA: TGTGCCATCAGTGAGGGGGCGAAGCCTGAGACCCAGTTCTTC. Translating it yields CAISEGAKPETQFF.

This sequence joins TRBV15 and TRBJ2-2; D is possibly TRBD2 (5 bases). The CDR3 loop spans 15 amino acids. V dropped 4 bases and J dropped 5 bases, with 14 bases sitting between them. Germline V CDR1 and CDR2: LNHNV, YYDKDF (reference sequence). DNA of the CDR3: TGTGCCACCAGCAACCGACCGCTAGCTACCGGGGAGCTGTTTTTT. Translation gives CATSNRPLATGELFF. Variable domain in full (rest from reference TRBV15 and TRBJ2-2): DAMVIQNPRYQVTQFGKPVTLSCSQTLNHNVMYWYQQKSSQAPKLLFHYYDKDFNNEADTPDNFQSRRPNTSFCFLDIRSPGLGDTAMYLCATSNRPLATGELFFGEGSRLTVL.

The CDR3 is CASSFTVVDEQFF. The CDR3 DNA reads TGTGCCAGCAGTTTCACAGTAGTCGATGAGCAGTTCTTC. The rearrangement links TRBV6-5 to TRBJ2-1; D gene unclear. CDR1 MNHEY and CDR2 SVGAGI come from the germline V gene. Trimming took off 4 bases at V and 8 bases at J, with 12 bases between the two ends. The CDR3 spans 13 residues.

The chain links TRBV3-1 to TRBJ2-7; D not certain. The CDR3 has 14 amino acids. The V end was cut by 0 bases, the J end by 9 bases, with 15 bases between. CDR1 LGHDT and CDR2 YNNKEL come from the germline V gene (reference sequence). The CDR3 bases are TGTGCCAGCAGCCAAGATGCCCGGTTTGGGGTGCAGTACTTC. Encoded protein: CASSQDARFGVQYF.

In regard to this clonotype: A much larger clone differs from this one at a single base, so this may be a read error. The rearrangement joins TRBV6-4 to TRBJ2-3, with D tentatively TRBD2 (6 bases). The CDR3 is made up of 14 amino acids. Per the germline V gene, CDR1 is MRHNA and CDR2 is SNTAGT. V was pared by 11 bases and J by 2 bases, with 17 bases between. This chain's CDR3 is CAAAQEGPTDTQYF. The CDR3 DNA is TGTGCCGCTGCACAGGAGGGCCCCACAGATACGCAGTATTTT.

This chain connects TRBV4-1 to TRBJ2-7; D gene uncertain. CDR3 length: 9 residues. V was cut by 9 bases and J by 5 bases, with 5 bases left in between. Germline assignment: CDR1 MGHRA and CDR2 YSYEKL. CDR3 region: CARTDEQYF. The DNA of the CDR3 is TGCGCCAGAACGGACGAGCAGTACTTC.

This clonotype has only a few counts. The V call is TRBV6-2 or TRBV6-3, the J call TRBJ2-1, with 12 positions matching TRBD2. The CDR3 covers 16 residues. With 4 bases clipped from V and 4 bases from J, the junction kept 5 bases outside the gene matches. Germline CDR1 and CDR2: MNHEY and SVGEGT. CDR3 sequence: CASSSQLAGGYNEQFF. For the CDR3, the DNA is TGTGCCAGCAGTTCCCAACTAGCGGGAGGTTACAATGAGCAGTTCTTC.

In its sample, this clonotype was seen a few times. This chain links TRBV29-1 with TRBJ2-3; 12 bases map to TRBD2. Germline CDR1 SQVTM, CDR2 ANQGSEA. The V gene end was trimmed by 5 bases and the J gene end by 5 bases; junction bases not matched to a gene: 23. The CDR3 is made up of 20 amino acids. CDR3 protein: CSVTDPKRGLAGRSQDTQYF. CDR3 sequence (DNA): TGCAGCGTTACAGACCCGAAGCGCGGACTAGCGGGAAGGAGCCAAGATACGCAGTATTTT.

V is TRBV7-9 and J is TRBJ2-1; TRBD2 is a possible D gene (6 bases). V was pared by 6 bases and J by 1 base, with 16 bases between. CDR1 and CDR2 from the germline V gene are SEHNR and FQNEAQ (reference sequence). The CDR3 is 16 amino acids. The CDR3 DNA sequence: TGTGCCAGCAGTTCTTTAGCGGATGTATCCTACAATGAGCAGTTCTTC. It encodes CASSSLADVSYNEQFF.

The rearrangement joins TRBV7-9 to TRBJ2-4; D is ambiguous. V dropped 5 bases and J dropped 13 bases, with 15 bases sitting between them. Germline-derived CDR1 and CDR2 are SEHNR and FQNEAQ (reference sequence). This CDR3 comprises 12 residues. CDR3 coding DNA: TGTGCCAGCAGCCCCACAGCGAAGGAGCAGTACTTC. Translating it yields CASSPTAKEQYF.

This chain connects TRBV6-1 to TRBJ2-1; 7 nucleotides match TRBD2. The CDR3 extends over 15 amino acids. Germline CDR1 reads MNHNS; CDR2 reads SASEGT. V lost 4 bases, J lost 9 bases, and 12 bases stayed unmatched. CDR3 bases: TGTGCCAGCAGTGCTGGCGGCCTAGCGGTTAGTGAGCAGTTCTTC. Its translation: CASSAGGLAVSEQFF.

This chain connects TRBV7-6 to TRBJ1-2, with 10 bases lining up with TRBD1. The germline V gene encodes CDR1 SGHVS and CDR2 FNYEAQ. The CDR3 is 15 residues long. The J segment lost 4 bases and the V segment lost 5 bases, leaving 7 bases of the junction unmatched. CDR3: CASSLGTGAPYGYTF. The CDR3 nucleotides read TGTGCCAGCAGCCTTGGGACAGGGGCGCCCTATGGCTACACCTTC.

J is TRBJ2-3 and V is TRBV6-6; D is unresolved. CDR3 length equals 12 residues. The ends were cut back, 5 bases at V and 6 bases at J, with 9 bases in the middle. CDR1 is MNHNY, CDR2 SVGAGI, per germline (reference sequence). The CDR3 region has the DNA TGTGCCAGCAGTCCTAGGGTGGATACGCAGTATTTT. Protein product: CASSPRVDTQYF.